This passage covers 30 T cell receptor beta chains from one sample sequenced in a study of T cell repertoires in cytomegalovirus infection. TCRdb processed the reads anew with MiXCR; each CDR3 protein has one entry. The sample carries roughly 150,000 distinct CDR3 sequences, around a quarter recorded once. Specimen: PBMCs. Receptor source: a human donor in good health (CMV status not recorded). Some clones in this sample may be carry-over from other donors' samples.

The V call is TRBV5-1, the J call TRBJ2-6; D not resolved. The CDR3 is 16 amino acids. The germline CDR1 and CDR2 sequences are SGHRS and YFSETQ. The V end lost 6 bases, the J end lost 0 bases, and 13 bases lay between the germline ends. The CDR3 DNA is TGCGCCAGCAAAGCAGGCTCATTCTCTGGGGCCAACGTCCTGACTTTC. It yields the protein CASKAGSFSGANVLTF.

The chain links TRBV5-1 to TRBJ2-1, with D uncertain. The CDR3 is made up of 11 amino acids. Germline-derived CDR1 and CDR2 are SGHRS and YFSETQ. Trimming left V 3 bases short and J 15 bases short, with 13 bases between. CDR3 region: CASSYQQRSFF. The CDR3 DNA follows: TGCGCCAGCAGCTACCAACAGAGGTCGTTCTTC. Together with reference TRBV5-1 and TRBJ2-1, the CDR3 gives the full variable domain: KAGVTQTPRYLIKTRGQQVTLSCSPISGHRSVSWYQQTPGQGLQFLFEYFSETQRNKGNFPGRFSGRQFSNSRSEMNVSTLELGDSALYLCASSYQQRSFFGPGTRLTVL.

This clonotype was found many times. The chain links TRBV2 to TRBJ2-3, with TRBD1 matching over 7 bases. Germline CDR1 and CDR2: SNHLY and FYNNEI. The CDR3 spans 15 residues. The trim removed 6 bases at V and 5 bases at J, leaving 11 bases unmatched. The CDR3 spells CASRAQTHRGDTQYF. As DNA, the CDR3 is TGTGCCAGCAGAGCCCAAACCCACAGGGGAGATACGCAGTATTTT.

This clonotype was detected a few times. The CDR3 nucleotides read TGTGCCAGCTCACCACCGGGACCCCGGGCCAACGTCCTGACTTTC. Its translation: CASSPPGPRANVLTF. V and J are TRBV18 and TRBJ2-6; D might be TRBD1 or TRBD2, each matching 5 bases. Germline values: CDR1 KGHSH, CDR2 LQKENI. This CDR3 is 15 amino acids long. Trimming shortened V by 0 bases and J by 5 bases, and 8 bases separated the two germline ends.

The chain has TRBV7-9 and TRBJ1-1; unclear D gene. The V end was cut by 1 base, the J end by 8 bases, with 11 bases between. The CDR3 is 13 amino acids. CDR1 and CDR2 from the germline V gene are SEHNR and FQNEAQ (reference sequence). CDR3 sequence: CASSLEGTGEAFF. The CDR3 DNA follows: TGTGCCAGCAGCTTAGAGGGCACCGGGGAAGCTTTCTTT.

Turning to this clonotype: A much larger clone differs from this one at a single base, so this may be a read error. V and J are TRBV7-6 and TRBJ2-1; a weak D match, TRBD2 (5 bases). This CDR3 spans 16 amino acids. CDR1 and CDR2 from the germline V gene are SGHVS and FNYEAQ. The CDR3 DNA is TGTGCCAGCAGCCGAAGCGGAGAGGCCCTTTTGGGTGAGCAGCTCTTC. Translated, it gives CASSRSGEALLGEQLF.

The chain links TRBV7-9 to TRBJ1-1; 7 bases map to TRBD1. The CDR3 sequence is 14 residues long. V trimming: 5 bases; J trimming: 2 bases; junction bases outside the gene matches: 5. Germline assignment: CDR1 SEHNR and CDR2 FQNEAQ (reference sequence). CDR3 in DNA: TGTGCCAGCAGCCGTTCAGGGGGAAACACTGAAGCTTTCTTT. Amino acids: CASSRSGGNTEAFF.

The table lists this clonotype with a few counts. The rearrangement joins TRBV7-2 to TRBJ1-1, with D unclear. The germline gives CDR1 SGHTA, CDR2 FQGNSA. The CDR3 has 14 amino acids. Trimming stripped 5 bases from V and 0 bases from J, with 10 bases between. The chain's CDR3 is CASSALWLNTEAFF. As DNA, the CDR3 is TGTGCCAGCAGCGCCTTGTGGCTGAACACTGAAGCTTTCTTT.

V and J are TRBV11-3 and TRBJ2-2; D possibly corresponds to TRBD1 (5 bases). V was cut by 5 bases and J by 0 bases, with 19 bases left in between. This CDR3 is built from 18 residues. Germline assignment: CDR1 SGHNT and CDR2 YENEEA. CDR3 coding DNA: TGTGCCAGCAGCCAAGGGGCGGTGCCAACTGCGAACACCGGGGAGCTGTTTTTT. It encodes CASSQGAVPTANTGELFF.

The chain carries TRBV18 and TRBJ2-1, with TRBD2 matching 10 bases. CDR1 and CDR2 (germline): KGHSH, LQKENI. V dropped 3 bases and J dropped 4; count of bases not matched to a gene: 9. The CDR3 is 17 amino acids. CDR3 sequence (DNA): TGTGCCAGCTCACCGGAGAGGACTAGCGGATTATACAATGAGCAGTTCTTC. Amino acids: CASSPERTSGLYNEQFF. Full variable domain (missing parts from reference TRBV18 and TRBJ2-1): NAGVMQNPRHLVRRRGQEARLRCSPMKGHSHVYWYRQLPEEGLKFMVYLQKENIIDESGMPKERFSAEFPKEGPSILRIQQVVRGDSAAYFCASSPERTSGLYNEQFFGPGTRLTVL.

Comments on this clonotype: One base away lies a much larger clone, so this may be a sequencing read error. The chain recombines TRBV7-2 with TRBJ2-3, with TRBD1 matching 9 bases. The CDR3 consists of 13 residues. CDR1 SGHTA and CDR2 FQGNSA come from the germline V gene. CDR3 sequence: CANSTGTGNTQYF. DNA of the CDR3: TGTGCCAACAGCACCGGGACAGGGAATACGCAGTATTTT.

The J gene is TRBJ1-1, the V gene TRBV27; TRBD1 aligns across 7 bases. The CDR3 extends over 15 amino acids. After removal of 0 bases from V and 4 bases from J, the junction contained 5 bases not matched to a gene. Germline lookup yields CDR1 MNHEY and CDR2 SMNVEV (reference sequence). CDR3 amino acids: CASSLSWDSSTEAFF. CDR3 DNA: TGTGCCAGCAGTTTATCCTGGGACAGCTCCACTGAAGCTTTCTTT.

CDR3: CASSFGQGRSEQYF. In nucleotides, the CDR3 is TGTGCCAGCAGCTTCGGACAGGGCCGCTCCGAGCAGTACTTC. The chain uses TRBV7-9 and TRBJ2-7; 8 nucleotides line up with TRBD1. Germline V CDR1 and CDR2: SEHNR, FQNEAQ (reference sequence). The CDR3 is 14 amino acids. V was clipped by 3 bases and J by 6 bases; unmatched bases: 7.

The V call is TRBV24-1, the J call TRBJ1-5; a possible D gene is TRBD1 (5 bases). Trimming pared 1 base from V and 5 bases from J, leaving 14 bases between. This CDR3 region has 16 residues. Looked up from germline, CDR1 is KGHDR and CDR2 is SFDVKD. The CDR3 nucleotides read TGTGCCACCAGTGATTTTGGGGGGTTTGAGGATCAGCCCCAGCATTTT. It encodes CATSDFGGFEDQPQHF.

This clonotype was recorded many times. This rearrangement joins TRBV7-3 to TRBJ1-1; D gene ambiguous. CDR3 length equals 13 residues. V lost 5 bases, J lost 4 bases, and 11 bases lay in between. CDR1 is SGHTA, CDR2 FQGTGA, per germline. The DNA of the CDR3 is TGTGCCAGCAGCCCCGGGTTCGGCACTGAAGCTTTCTTT. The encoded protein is CASSPGFGTEAFF. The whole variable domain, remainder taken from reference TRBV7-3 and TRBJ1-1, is GAGVSQTPSNKVTEKGKYVELRCDPISGHTALYWYRQSLGQGPEFLIYFQGTGAADDSGLPNDRFFAVRPEGSVSTLKIQRTERGDSAVYLCASSPGFGTEAFFGQGTRLTVV.

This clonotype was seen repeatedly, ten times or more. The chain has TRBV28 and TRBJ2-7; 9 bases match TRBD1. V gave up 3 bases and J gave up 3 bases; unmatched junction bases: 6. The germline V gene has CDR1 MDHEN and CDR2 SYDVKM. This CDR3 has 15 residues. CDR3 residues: CASSLRTGVGYEQYF. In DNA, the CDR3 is TGTGCCAGCAGTTTGAGGACAGGGGTCGGCTACGAGCAGTACTTC.

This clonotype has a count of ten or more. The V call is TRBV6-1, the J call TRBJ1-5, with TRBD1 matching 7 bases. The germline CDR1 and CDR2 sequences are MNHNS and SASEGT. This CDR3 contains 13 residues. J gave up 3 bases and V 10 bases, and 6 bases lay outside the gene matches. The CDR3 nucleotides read TGTGCCACCCTGGGACAGCTCAATCAGCCCCAGCATTTT. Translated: CATLGQLNQPQHF.

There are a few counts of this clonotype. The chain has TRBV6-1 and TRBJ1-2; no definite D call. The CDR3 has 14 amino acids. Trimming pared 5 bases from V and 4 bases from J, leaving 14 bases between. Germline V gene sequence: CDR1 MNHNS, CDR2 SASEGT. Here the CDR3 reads CASSTRRVIYGYTF. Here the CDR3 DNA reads TGTGCCAGCAGTACCCGGCGGGTAATCTATGGCTACACCTTC.

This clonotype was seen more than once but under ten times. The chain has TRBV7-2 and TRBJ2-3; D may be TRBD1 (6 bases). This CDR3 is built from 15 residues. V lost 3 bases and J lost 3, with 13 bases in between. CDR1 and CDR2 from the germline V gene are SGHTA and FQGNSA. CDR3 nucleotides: TGTGCCAGCAGCTTTGGGACAATTGGTACAGATACGCAGTATTTT. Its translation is CASSFGTIGTDTQYF.

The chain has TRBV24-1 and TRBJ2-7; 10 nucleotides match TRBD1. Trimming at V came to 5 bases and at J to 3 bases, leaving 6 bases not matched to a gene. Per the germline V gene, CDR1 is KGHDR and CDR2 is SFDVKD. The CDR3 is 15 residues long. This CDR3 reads CATSGMTGGLYEQYF. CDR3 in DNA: TGTGCCACCAGTGGTATGACAGGGGGCCTCTACGAGCAGTACTTC.

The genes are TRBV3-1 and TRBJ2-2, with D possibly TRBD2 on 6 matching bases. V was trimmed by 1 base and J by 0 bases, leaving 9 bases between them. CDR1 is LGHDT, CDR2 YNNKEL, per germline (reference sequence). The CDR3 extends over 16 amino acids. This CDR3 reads CASSQASGSNTGELFF. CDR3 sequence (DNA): TGTGCCAGCAGCCAAGCCAGCGGGTCGAACACCGGGGAGCTGTTTTTT. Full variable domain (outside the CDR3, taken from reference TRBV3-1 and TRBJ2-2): DTAVSQTPKYLVTQMGNDKSIKCEQNLGHDTMYWYKQDSKKFLKIMFSYNNKELIINETVPNRFSPKSPDKAHLNLHINSLELGDSAVYFCASSQASGSNTGELFFGEGSRLTVL.

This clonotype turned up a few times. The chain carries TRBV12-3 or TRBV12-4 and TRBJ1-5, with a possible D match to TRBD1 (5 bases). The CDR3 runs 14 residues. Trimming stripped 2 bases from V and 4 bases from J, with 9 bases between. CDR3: CASSLRQRNQPQHF. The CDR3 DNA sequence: TGTGCCAGCAGTTTACGACAGAGGAATCAGCCCCAGCATTTT.

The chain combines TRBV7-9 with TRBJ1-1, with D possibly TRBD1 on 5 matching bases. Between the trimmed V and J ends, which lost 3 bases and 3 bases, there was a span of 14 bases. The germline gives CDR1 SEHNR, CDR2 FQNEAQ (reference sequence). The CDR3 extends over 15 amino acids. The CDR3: CASSLDPGPDTEAFF. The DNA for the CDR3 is TGTGCCAGCAGCTTGGATCCAGGGCCTGACACTGAAGCTTTCTTT.

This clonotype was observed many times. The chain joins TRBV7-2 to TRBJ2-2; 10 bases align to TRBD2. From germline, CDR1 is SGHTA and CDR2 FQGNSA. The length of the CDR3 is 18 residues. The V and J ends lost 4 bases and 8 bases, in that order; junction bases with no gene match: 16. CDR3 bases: TGTGCCAGCAGCTCCAAAGCGGGAGGGGCCTCGCTTGGTGGGGAGCTGTTTTTT. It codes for CASSSKAGGASLGGELFF.

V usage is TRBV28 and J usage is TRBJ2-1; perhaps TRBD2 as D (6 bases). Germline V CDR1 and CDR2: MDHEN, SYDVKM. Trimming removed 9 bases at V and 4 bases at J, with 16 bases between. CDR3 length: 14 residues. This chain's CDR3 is CASWRQGGYNEQFF. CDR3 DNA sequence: TGTGCCAGTTGGCGTCAGGGAGGTTACAATGAGCAGTTCTTC.

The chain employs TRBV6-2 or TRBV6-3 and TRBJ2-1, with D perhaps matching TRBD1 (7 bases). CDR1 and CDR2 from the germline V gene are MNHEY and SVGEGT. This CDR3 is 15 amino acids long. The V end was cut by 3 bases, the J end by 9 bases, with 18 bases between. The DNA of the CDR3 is TGTGCCAGCAGTTATGGCCAGGGGGGCGTTTCTGAGCAGTTCTTC. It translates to CASSYGQGGVSEQFF.

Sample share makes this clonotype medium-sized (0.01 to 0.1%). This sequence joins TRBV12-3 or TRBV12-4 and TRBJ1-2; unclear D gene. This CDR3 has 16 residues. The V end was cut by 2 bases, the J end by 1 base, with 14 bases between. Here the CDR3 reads CASSLTPGRFNYGYTF. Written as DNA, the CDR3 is TGTGCCAGCAGTTTAACCCCTGGCAGATTTAACTATGGCTACACCTTC.

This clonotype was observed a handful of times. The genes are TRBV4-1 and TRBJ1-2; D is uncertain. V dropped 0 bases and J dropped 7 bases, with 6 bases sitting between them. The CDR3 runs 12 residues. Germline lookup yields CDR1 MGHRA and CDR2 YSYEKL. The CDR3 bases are TGCGCCAGCAGCCAAGATACAGTTGGCTACACCTTC. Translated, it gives CASSQDTVGYTF.

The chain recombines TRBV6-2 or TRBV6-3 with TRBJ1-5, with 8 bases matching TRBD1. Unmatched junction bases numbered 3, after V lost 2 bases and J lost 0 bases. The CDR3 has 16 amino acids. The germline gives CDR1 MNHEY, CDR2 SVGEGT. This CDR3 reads CASSYKTGDSNQPQHF. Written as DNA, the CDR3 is TGTGCCAGCAGTTACAAGACAGGGGATAGCAATCAGCCCCAGCATTTT.

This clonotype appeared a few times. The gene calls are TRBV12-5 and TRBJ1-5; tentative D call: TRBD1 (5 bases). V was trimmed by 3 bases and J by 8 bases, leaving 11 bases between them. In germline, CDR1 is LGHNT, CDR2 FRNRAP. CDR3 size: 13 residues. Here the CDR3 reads CASGFGGLEPQHF. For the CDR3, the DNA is TGTGCTAGTGGTTTCGGGGGACTAGAGCCCCAGCATTTT.